The rows below give T cell receptor beta chains drawn from one sample of a study of OX40 agonist ivuxolimab in advanced cancers. Generated by immunoSEQ multiplex PCR, the TCRdb table keeps only in-frame clones and is missing some. Here the sample spans over 40,000 clones, over 75% being singletons. Here the sequenced sample was CD4+ or CD8+ T cells sorted from blood, taken in a trial of the OX40 agonist ivuxolimab. The receptors here all came from an adult with an advanced solid tumor such as melanoma, head and neck, liver or kidney cancer. Both conserved end residues are part of each CDR3. D genes are given only for firm matches. Where a row states a size, it is once, few, many or the class of an expanded clone; other rows omit it.

TRBV5-1	TRBD1	17	once	TRBJ2-1	TGCGCCAGCAGCTTGGCTTTTGACAGGGCTGGGGATCATGAGCAGTTCTTC	CASSLAFDRAGDHEQFF
TRBV11-2	-	15	-	TRBJ2-1	TGTGCCAGCAGCTCCCAGCGGATACTCCACAATGAGCAGTTCTTC	CASSSQRILHNEQFF
TRBV11-2	-	16	-	TRBJ2-2	TGTGCCAGCAGCGCCCTGGGGACTTTTCTCACCGGGGAGCTGTTTTTT	CASSALGTFLTGELFF
TRBV18	-	15	-	TRBJ2-3	TGTGCCAGCTCAGAAGAAAGACGGACCAGGGGTACGCAGTATTTT	CASSEERRTRGTQYF
TRBV6-5	TRBD2	15	-	TRBJ2-2	TGTGCCAGCAGACCGGGACTAGGAGAAACCGGGGAGCTGTTTTTT	CASRPGLGETGELFF
TRBV7-9	-	13	-	TRBJ1-5	TGTGCCAGCAGCGTCAAGGGGGACCAGCCCCAGCATTTT	CASSVKGDQPQHF
TRBV25-1	TRBD1	14	-	TRBJ1-4	TGTGCCAGCACCGGGGGACAGTGGAAGGGAAAACTGTTTTTT	CASTGGQWKGKLFF
TRBV6-1	-	12	-	TRBJ2-5	TGTGCCAGCAGTGAAGTCATCAACACCCAGTACTTC	CASSEVINTQYF
TRBV9	-	17	-	TRBJ1-4	TGTGCCAGCAGCCCGGGCCGCGCGGTCGCAACTAATGAAAAACTGTTTTTT	CASSPGRAVATNEKLFF
TRBV5-1	TRBD2	14	-	TRBJ2-7	TGCGCCAGCAGCCCAGTCGGGAGGACCTACGAGCAGTACTTC	CASSPVGRTYEQYF
TRBV27	-	13	-	TRBJ1-3	TGTGCCAGCAGGCCCGCCTCTGGAAACACCATATATTTT	CASRPASGNTIYF
TRBV12-5	TRBD1	17	-	TRBJ2-2	TGTGCTAGTGGTTCCTCCACCGGGACAGACTACACCGGGGAGCTGTTTTTT	CASGSSTGTDYTGELFF
TRBV5-1	TRBD2	19	-	TRBJ2-1	TGCGCCAGCAGCTCGACTGGCCCAGCGACTAGCGGGAGTGGGAATGAGCAGTTCTTC	CASSSTGPATSGSGNEQFF
TRBV9	TRBD1	16	-	TRBJ2-1	TGTGCCAGCAGCGTAACCCCGACAGGGGGCTTAAATGAGCAGTTCTTC	CASSVTPTGGLNEQFF
TRBV9	-	16	-	TRBJ2-2	TGTGCCAGCAGCGTAGATCAGGGATGGGGTTCCGGGGAGCTGTTTTTT	CASSVDQGWGSGELFF
TRBV6-5	TRBD1	16	-	TRBJ2-1	TGTGCCAGCAGTTACGATGGGACAGGGTACGGAGGCGAGCAGTTCTTC	CASSYDGTGYGGEQFF
TRBV20-1	-	11	-	TRBJ2-1	TGCAGTGCAAGCACAGACAATGAGCAGTTCTTC	CSASTDNEQFF
TRBV5-4	-	12	once	TRBJ1-6	TGTGCCAGCAGCCCCTATAATTCACCCCTCCACTTT	CASSPYNSPLHF
TRBV28	-	14	-	TRBJ1-4	TGTGCCAGCAGTTTATCCGGGGGTAGTGAAAAACTGTTTTTT	CASSLSGGSEKLFF
TRBV5-4	-	13	-	TRBJ1-2	TGTGCCAGCAGCCGAGACGGTCCCTATGGCTACACCTTC	CASSRDGPYGYTF
TRBV15	-	15	-	TRBJ2-7	TGTGCCACCAGCAGAGAAGGTCCAGCGTTGCGGGAGCAGTACTTC	CATSREGPALREQYF
TRBV19	-	15	-	TRBJ2-1	TGTGCCAGTAGTAAACGACAGGCTCAGGACAATGAGCAGTTCTTC	CASSKRQAQDNEQFF
TRBV29-1	TRBD2	15	-	TRBJ2-3	TGCAGCGCGGGGACTAGCGGGGGGAGCACAGATACGCAGTATTTT	CSAGTSGGSTDTQYF
TRBV6-1	-	13	-	TRBJ1-2	TGTGCCAGCAGGGCGACATATAACTATGGCTACACCTTC	CASRATYNYGYTF
TRBV5-4	-	16	-	TRBJ2-7	TGTGCCAGCAGCCCTGGAGCGGCACTACCTACCTACGAGCAGTACTTC	CASSPGAALPTYEQYF
TRBV5-1	TRBD2	17	-	TRBJ2-1	TGCGCCAGCAGCTCAACGACTAGCGGGGGCTCCTACAATGAGCAGTTCTTC	CASSSTTSGGSYNEQFF
TRBV7-2	TRBD1	14	few	TRBJ2-7	TGTGCCAGCAGCCTCGGGACAGGATCCTACGAGCAGTACTTC	CASSLGTGSYEQYF
TRBV2	TRBD2	13	-	TRBJ2-5	TGTGCCAGCAAGGCGGGAGTAGAAGAGACCCAGTACTTC	CASKAGVEETQYF
TRBV5-6	TRBD1	15	-	TRBJ2-1	TGTGCCAGCAGCTCCACCGGGACAGGGGGCGATGAGCAGTTCTTC	CASSSTGTGGDEQFF
TRBV19	-	14	-	TRBJ1-2	TGTGCCAGTAGTATTCCCGGGGGGAACTATGGCTACACCTTC	CASSIPGGNYGYTF
TRBV6-1	-	13	once	TRBJ2-2	TGTGCCAGCAGTGAAGCACTGACCGGGGAGCTGTTTTTT	CASSEALTGELFF
TRBV6-5	TRBD1	16	-	TRBJ1-2	TGTGCCAGCAGTTACTCGGGGACAGAGGCGTATATGGGCTACACCTTC	CASSYSGTEAYMGYTF
TRBV2	TRBD1	14	few	TRBJ1-5	TGTGCCAGCCGGGACAGGGTTGGCAATCAGCCCCAGCATTTT	CASRDRVGNQPQHF
TRBV2	TRBD2	19	-	TRBJ2-1	TGTGCCAGCAGTGAAGAGGGACTAGCGGGAGTGGGCGCCTACAATGAGCAGTTCTTC	CASSEEGLAGVGAYNEQFF
TRBV5-8	-	16	-	TRBJ1-2	TGTGCCAGCAGCGAATCCGGGACAAGAGGGAACTATGGCTACACCTTC	CASSESGTRGNYGYTF
TRBV30	-	14	once	TRBJ2-1	TGTGCCTGGTTGGCCATTCCGGGGACGAATGAGCAGTTCTTC	CAWLAIPGTNEQFF
TRBV25-1	TRBD1	14	-	TRBJ1-5	TGTGCCAGCAGTGATGACAGGGGGGGTCAGCCCCAGCATTTT	CASSDDRGGQPQHF
TRBV5-8	TRBD1	16	-	TRBJ1-4	TGTGCCAGCAGCTTGGGACAGGGTGCAACTAATGAAAAACTGTTTTTT	CASSLGQGATNEKLFF
TRBV20-1	-	11	-	TRBJ2-3	TGCAGTGTTCAGTTCCTTGGAGCGCAGTATTTT	CSVQFLGAQYF
TRBV30	-	15	-	TRBJ2-2	TGTGCCTGGAGACCTTGGTCTAGGGGCACCGGGGAGCTGTTTTTT	CAWRPWSRGTGELFF
TRBV30	TRBD1	16	once	TRBJ1-5	TGTGCCTGCCTCCCTGGGGGGACAGGGGGAGGCCAGCCCCAGCATTTT	CACLPGGTGGGQPQHF
TRBV28	-	14	-	TRBJ1-2	TGTGCCAGCAGCTCCTTCGTCCAGTCCTATGGCTACACCTTC	CASSSFVQSYGYTF
TRBV6-1	-	14	-	TRBJ2-4	TGTGCCAGCAGTGGTCGACAGGCCAAAAACATTCAGTACTTC	CASSGRQAKNIQYF
TRBV19	-	16	-	TRBJ1-1	TGTGCCAGTAGTATAGTCAGGTCTGGCATGAACACTGAAGCTTTCTTT	CASSIVRSGMNTEAFF
TRBV6-1	-	16	once	TRBJ1-5	TGTGCCAGCAGTGAACACCAGACCGGGAGCAATCAGCCCCAGCATTTT	CASSEHQTGSNQPQHF
TRBV5-1	TRBD2	17	-	TRBJ2-5	TGCGCCAGCAGCCCCATCCGGACTAGCGGGAGCTTGGAGACCCAGTACTTC	CASSPIRTSGSLETQYF
TRBV7-6	TRBD1	14	-	TRBJ2-1	TGTGCCAGCAGCCCGGGACAGGGGTACAATGAGCAGTTCTTC	CASSPGQGYNEQFF
TRBV29-1	TRBD2	17	-	TRBJ2-3	TGCAGCGTGGGCTTACTAGCGGGGGGTTTTGGCACAGATACGCAGTATTTT	CSVGLLAGGFGTDTQYF
TRBV5-1	TRBD1	15	-	TRBJ1-3	TGCGCCAGCAGCCCCGGGACAGGGATAGGAAACACCATATATTTT	CASSPGTGIGNTIYF
TRBV27	TRBD1	17	-	TRBJ2-4	TGTGCCAGCAGTTCAGAACAGGGGACAGTAGCCAAAAACATTCAGTACTTC	CASSSEQGTVAKNIQYF
TRBV6-6	-	14	-	TRBJ2-3	TGTGCCAGCAGGCGGCAGGGAGGTTCAGATACGCAGTATTTT	CASRRQGGSDTQYF
TRBV7-8	TRBD1	15	few	TRBJ2-7	TGTGCCAGCAGCTTAGCGCAAGACAGGGGGCGTAAATTGTACTTC	CASSLAQDRGRKLYF
TRBV7-2	-	14	-	TRBJ2-7	TGTGCCAGCAGCTTCCTATCCGGGGACTACGAGCAGTACTTC	CASSFLSGDYEQYF